These 21 T cell receptor beta chains were all obtained from the same sample, sequenced in a study of post-analysis software for immune sequencing data. Unique molecular identifiers featured in each of the TCR beta cDNA libraries. TCRdb re-called the PCR reads through MiXCR, storing one row per CDR3 protein. Of hundreds of thousands of distinct CDR3 sequences listed, roughly 35% are singletons. Regarding the study as a whole: Comparison of patients with controls showed five TRBV segments more frequent in patients, TRBV5-6, TRBV5-1 and TRBV20-1 among them.

Antigens for these TCRs are unknown. The sequenced sample was blood. These receptors were taken from a girl between 5 and 17 years old with multiple sclerosis.

The CDR3 DNA reads TGTGCCAGCAGCCCAATTCAACGGGGGAACACTGAAGCTTTCTTT. It translates to CASSPIQRGNTEAFF. The V gene is TRBV3-1, the J gene TRBJ1-1; D uncertain. CDR1 and CDR2 from the germline V gene are LGHDT and YNNKEL (reference sequence). CDR3 size: 15 residues. The V gene lost 4 bases and the J gene lost 1 base, with 13 bases spanning the gap.

This chain uses TRBV7-9 with TRBJ2-2; D gene uncertain. Trimming took off 0 bases at V and 0 bases at J, with 20 bases between the two ends. The germline gives CDR1 SEHNR, CDR2 FQNEAQ (reference sequence). The CDR3 extends over 20 amino acids. CDR3 bases: TGTGCCAGCAGCTTAGCAGTAGTGTACGGAAAAAAGACGAACACCGGGGAGCTGTTTTTT. It translates to CASSLAVVYGKKTNTGELFF. Full variable domain (missing parts from reference TRBV7-9 and TRBJ2-2): DTGVSQNPRHKITKRGQNVTFRCDPISEHNRLYWYRQTLGQGPEFLTYFQNEAQLEKSRLLSDRFSAERPKGSFSTLEIQRTEQGDSAMYLCASSLAVVYGKKTNTGELFFGEGSRLTVL.

This clonotype was found a few times. The chain has TRBV5-1 and TRBJ2-1; the D call may be TRBD1 or TRBD2 (5 bases each). This CDR3 has 12 residues. The germline CDR1 and CDR2 sequences are SGHRS and YFSETQ. Trimming removed 4 bases from V and 8 bases from J, with 10 bases in between. CDR3: CASSNQGDEQFF. CDR3 in DNA: TGCGCCAGCAGCAACCAGGGAGATGAGCAGTTCTTC.

This clonotype was recorded a few times. The rearrangement uses TRBV6-5 and TRBJ1-2; D gene ambiguous. The germline V gene encodes CDR1 MNHEY and CDR2 SVGAGI. Trimming pared 8 bases from V and 8 bases from J, leaving 24 bases between. The CDR3 covers 15 residues. The CDR3 reads CASRPLAVTFGGYTF. The CDR3 DNA reads as TGTGCCAGCCGGCCCCTGGCTGTGACCTTTGGAGGCTACACCTTC.

This chain joins TRBV12-3 or TRBV12-4 and TRBJ2-1; 11 nucleotides align to TRBD2. V lost 4 bases and J lost 4; bases outside the gene matches: 6. The CDR3 consists of 16 residues. The chain's CDR3 is CASSWGLADIYNEQFF. In nucleotides, the CDR3 is TGTGCCAGCAGTTGGGGACTAGCGGACATATACAATGAGCAGTTCTTC.

This clonotype was seen many times. This chain connects TRBV7-9 to TRBJ2-3; D is perhaps TRBD2 (5 bases). This CDR3 region has 13 residues. The V end lost 5 bases, the J end lost 3 bases, and 9 bases lay between the germline ends. The germline CDR1 and CDR2 sequences are SEHNR and FQNEAQ (reference sequence). CDR3 coding DNA: TGTGCCAGCAGCCCTGGACTGACAGATACGCAGTATTTT. Translated, it gives CASSPGLTDTQYF.

Notes on this clonotype: One end of the junction fails to match germline, which may point to a read error. The CDR3 coding sequence is TGTGCCAGCAGTACCACACGAGCTGGGGCCAACGTCCCGACTTTC. Its protein is CASSTTRAGANVPTF. The rearrangement uses TRBV2 and TRBJ2-6, with TRBD1 as a possible D gene (5 bases). CDR1 SNHLY and CDR2 FYNNEI come from the germline V gene. The CDR3 is made up of 15 amino acids.

This clonotype occurred a few times. The chain is built from TRBV7-2 and TRBJ1-2; 8 bases match TRBD1. Per the germline V gene, CDR1 is SGHTA and CDR2 is FQGNSA. The CDR3 sequence is 15 residues long. The J segment lost 7 bases and the V segment lost 1 base, leaving 8 bases of the junction unmatched. CDR3 DNA sequence: TGTGCCAGCAGCTTAGGCGACAGGGGTACAGGTGGCTACACCTTC. Translation: CASSLGDRGTGGYTF.

The CDR3 sequence: CASSQEPPPANYGYTF. CDR3 DNA sequence: TGCGCCAGCAGCCAAGAGCCGCCCCCGGCTAACTATGGCTACACCTTC. The genes are TRBV4-1 and TRBJ1-2; the D is unclear. Germline CDR1 and CDR2: MGHRA and YSYEKL. This CDR3 is 16 amino acids long. Deletions cut 0 bases from V and 0 bases from J, with 11 bases between.

For the CDR3, the DNA is TGTGCCAGCAGTTACTGGACTAGCGGGGAGGAGACCCAGTACTTC. This gives the protein CASSYWTSGEETQYF. The chain joins TRBV12-3 or TRBV12-4 to TRBJ2-7; TRBD2 matches 12 bases. The J call may be incorrect, as the DNA end agrees better with TRBJ2-5. This CDR3 spans 15 amino acids.

This sequence joins TRBV20-1 and TRBJ2-1; maybe TRBD2 (5 bases). The CDR3 sequence is 15 residues long. V dropped 2 bases and J dropped 5 bases, with 16 bases sitting between them. The germline CDR1 and CDR2 sequences are DFQATT and SNEGSKA (reference sequence). Here the CDR3 DNA reads TGCAGTGCTAGAAACTCGGGAAGGATGAACAATGAGCAGTTCTTC. Protein product: CSARNSGRMNNEQFF.

This chain joins TRBV5-1 and TRBJ2-7; 11 nucleotides align to TRBD2. Trimming at V came to 0 bases and at J to 3 bases, leaving 2 bases not matched to a gene. The CDR3 contains 15 residues. Germline loops: CDR1 SGHRS, CDR2 YFSETQ. CDR3 loop: CASSLGGTSGYEQYF. As DNA, the CDR3 is TGCGCCAGCAGCTTGGGGGGGACTAGCGGCTACGAGCAGTACTTC.

This sequence joins TRBV3-1 and TRBJ2-5; D possibly corresponds to TRBD1 (6 bases). Trimming took 4 bases from V and 0 from J, leaving 15 bases between them. This CDR3 contains 16 residues. The V gene's germline CDR1 is LGHDT and CDR2 YNNKEL (reference sequence). This CDR3 reads CASSPSGTRYQETQYF. The CDR3, as DNA: TGTGCCAGCAGCCCCTCCGGGACACGGTACCAAGAGACCCAGTACTTC.

This chain links TRBV2 with TRBJ1-1; unclear D gene. There are 18 residues in the CDR3. Trimming took 1 base from V and 3 from J, leaving 21 bases between them. From germline, CDR1 is SNHLY and CDR2 FYNNEI. The CDR3 coding sequence is TGTGCCAGCAGTGAAGTGTCGGGGTTCTCTCCCCTTGACACTGAAGCTTTCTTT. Amino acids: CASSEVSGFSPLDTEAFF. Combining the CDR3 with reference TRBV2 and TRBJ1-1 gives the whole variable domain EPEVTQTPSHQVTQMGQEVILRCVPISNHLYFYWYRQILGQKVEFLVSFYNNEISEKSEIFDDQFSVERPDGSNFTLKIRSTKLEDSAMYFCASSEVSGFSPLDTEAFFGQGTRLTVV.

The genes are TRBV10-3 and TRBJ1-2; 7 bases are a match to TRBD1. The CDR3 is 14 residues long. Looked up from germline, CDR1 is ENHRY and CDR2 is SYGVKD. Germline trimming cut 3 bases from V and 5 bases from J; bases unmatched to any gene: 6. Here the CDR3 reads CAISDSGQSYGYTF. The CDR3 DNA is TGTGCCATCAGTGATTCGGGACAGAGTTATGGCTACACCTTC.

At least ten counts were recorded for this clonotype. CDR3: CASSETGTRHTDTQYF. The CDR3 nucleotides are TGTGCCAGCAGTGAAACCGGGACTAGGCACACAGATACGCAGTATTTT. V gene TRBV6-4 combines with J gene TRBJ2-3; the match to TRBD2 covers 8 bases. CDR1 and CDR2 (germline): MRHNA, SNTAGT. There are 16 residues in the CDR3. The ends lost 3 bases at V and 2 bases at J; junction bases unmatched: 7.

The chain carries TRBV7-2 and TRBJ2-4; no definite D call. CDR1 SGHTA and CDR2 FQGNSA come from the germline V gene. This CDR3 is built from 15 residues. Deletions cut 5 bases from V and 6 bases from J, with 17 bases between. This CDR3 reads CASSPEWSARNIQYF. The CDR3 DNA follows: TGTGCCAGCAGCCCCGAGTGGTCGGCAAGAAACATTCAGTACTTC.

The rearrangement joins TRBV4-1 to TRBJ2-1, with D perhaps TRBD2 (6 bases). Germline V gives CDR1 MGHRA, CDR2 YSYEKL. CDR3 length equals 12 residues. V lost 0 bases and J 13 bases, leaving 10 bases between the germline ends. This CDR3 is CASSQDWGDQFF. CDR3 bases: TGCGCCAGCAGCCAAGATTGGGGGGATCAGTTCTTC.

This clonotype was observed a few times. The rearrangement uses TRBV4-1 and TRBJ2-5, with D maybe TRBD1 (6 bases). The CDR3 covers 18 residues. V was clipped by 3 bases and J by 1 base, with 21 bases between them. Germline lookup yields CDR1 MGHRA and CDR2 YSYEKL. The CDR3 sequence: CASSHSPTDRRAQETQYF. CDR3 in DNA: TGCGCCAGCAGCCACTCACCGACAGACAGGCGGGCCCAAGAGACCCAGTACTTC.

This clonotype was counted between two and nine times. The CDR3 spells CASSQGTNSYNEQFF. CDR3 coding DNA: TGTGCCAGCAGCCAAGGTACCAACTCCTACAATGAGCAGTTCTTC. The V gene is TRBV4-2, the J gene TRBJ2-1; D ambiguous. The V and J ends lost 1 base and 0 bases respectively, with 7 bases between them. Germline assignment: CDR1 LGHNA and CDR2 YNFKEQ. The CDR3 covers 15 residues.

There are a few counts of this clonotype. The chain combines TRBV19 with TRBJ2-1; 7 bases line up with TRBD1. This CDR3 is 14 amino acids long. Germline V lookup: CDR1 LNHDA, CDR2 SQIVND (reference sequence). V dropped 6 bases and J dropped 8; count of bases not matched to a gene: 10. Written as DNA, the CDR3 is TGTGCCAGTAGAGGATACAGGGGAAACGATGAGCAGTTCTTC. This codes for CASRGYRGNDEQFF. The whole variable domain, filled in from reference TRBV19 and TRBJ2-1, reads DGGITQSPKYLFRKEGQNVTLSCEQNLNHDAMYWYRQDPGQGLRLIYYSQIVNDFQKGDIAEGYSVSREKKESFPLTVTSAQKNPTAFYLCASRGYRGNDEQFFGPGTRLTVL.